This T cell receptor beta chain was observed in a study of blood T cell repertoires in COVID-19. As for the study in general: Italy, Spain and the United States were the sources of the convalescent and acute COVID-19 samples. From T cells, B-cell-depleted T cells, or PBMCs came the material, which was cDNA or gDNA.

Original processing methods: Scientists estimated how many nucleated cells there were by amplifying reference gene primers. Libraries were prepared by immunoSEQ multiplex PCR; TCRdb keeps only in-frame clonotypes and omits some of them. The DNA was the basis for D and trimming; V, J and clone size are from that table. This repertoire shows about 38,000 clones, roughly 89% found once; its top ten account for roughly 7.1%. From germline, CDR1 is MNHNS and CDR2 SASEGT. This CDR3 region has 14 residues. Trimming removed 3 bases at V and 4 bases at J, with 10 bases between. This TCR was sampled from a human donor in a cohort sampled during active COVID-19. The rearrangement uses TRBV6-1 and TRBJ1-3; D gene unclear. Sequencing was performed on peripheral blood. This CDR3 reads CASSDYGEGNTIYF. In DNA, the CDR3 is TGTGCCAGCAGTGATTACGGTGAAGGAAACACCATATATTTT.